Listed here are 32 T cell receptor beta chains from one sample, sequenced in a study of chemoradiotherapy in HPV16-positive cancers. TCRdb's table, derived via immunoSEQ multiplex PCR, lists solely in-frame clones and lacks some. Among under 5,500 clones listed, roughly nine tenths were seen once. Sample: tumor tissue, taken from a patient who underwent chemoradiotherapy. The origin of the receptors is a human donor with HPV-associated anogenital cancer.

This rearrangement joins TRBV5-6 to TRBJ2-2, with a weak D call TRBD1 (6 bases). CDR1 is SGHDT and CDR2 is YYEEEE in the germline V gene. Trimming shortened V by 9 bases and J by 1 base, and 13 bases separated the two germline ends. This CDR3 has 14 residues. The CDR3 region has the DNA TGTGCCACCTCGAGGGGGTTGAACACCGGGGAGCTGTTTTTT. Its translation is CATSRGLNTGELFF.

The chain has TRBV4-1 and TRBJ1-5; no firm D call. Between the trimmed V and J ends, which lost 0 bases and 1 base, there was a span of 10 bases. The CDR3 length is 16 residues. The germline gives CDR1 MGHRA, CDR2 YSYEKL. Here the CDR3 DNA reads TGCGCCAGCAGCCAAGATTACTCCCTCAGCAATCAGCCCCAGCATTTT. It encodes CASSQDYSLSNQPQHF.

Only a few counts were recorded for this clone. The chain recombines TRBV7-9 with TRBJ1-2; a possible D gene is TRBD1 (6 bases). The CDR3 is made up of 14 amino acids. Trimming stripped 7 bases from V and 3 bases from J, with 15 bases between. Germline CDR1 is SEHNR and CDR2 is FQNEAQ (reference sequence). The CDR3 DNA is TGTGCCAGCACCTCGGACAGAAAGGACTATGGCTACACCTTC. It specifies CASTSDRKDYGYTF. Complete variable domain (other parts from reference TRBV7-9 and TRBJ1-2): DTGVSQNPRHKITKRGQNVTFRCDPISEHNRLYWYRQTLGQGPEFLTYFQNEAQLEKSRLLSDRFSAERPKGSFSTLEIQRTEQGDSAMYLCASTSDRKDYGYTFGSGTRLTVV.

V gene TRBV30 combines with J gene TRBJ1-1; 7 bases align to TRBD1. Germline V CDR1 and CDR2: GTSNPN, SVGIG (reference sequence). V was clipped by 8 bases and J by 1 base; unmatched bases: 7. The CDR3 runs 13 residues. Here the CDR3 reads CAGMAGGNTEAFF. For the CDR3, the DNA is TGTGCCGGGATGGCAGGGGGGAACACTGAAGCTTTCTTT.

The genes are TRBV11-2 and TRBJ2-5; 8 bases are a match to TRBD1. The V and J ends lost 0 bases and 5 bases, in that order; junction bases with no gene match: 5. The CDR3 runs to 15 residues. Germline CDR1 and CDR2: SGHAT and FQNNGV. The CDR3 sequence: CASSLDRGRAETQYF. The CDR3 coding sequence is TGTGCCAGCAGCTTAGACAGGGGGCGAGCCGAGACCCAGTACTTC.

The CDR3 region is CASSFDRSYSGNTIYF. The CDR3, as DNA: TGCGCCAGCAGCTTCGACAGATCTTACTCTGGAAACACCATATATTTT. This rearrangement joins TRBV5-1 to TRBJ1-3, with a possible D match to TRBD1 (5 bases). CDR3 length equals 16 residues. The V and J ends lost 2 bases and 0 bases respectively, with 12 bases between them. In germline, CDR1 is SGHRS, CDR2 YFSETQ.

This chain joins TRBV19 and TRBJ1-3; 7 bases align to TRBD1. V gave up 6 bases and J gave up 3 bases; unmatched junction bases: 5. Per the germline V gene, CDR1 is LNHDA and CDR2 is SQIVND (reference sequence). There are 14 residues in the CDR3. The CDR3 sequence: CASSQTGIGNTIYF. As DNA, the CDR3 is TGTGCCAGTAGCCAGACAGGGATTGGAAACACCATATATTTT. Full variable domain (missing parts from reference TRBV19 and TRBJ1-3): DGGITQSPKYLFRKEGQNVTLSCEQNLNHDAMYWYRQDPGQGLRLIYYSQIVNDFQKGDIAEGYSVSREKKESFPLTVTSAQKNPTAFYLCASSQTGIGNTIYFGEGSWLTVV.

In this sample, this clone turned up a few times. The chain recombines TRBV6-1 with TRBJ1-5; the D gene is possibly TRBD1 (6 bases). Germline assignment: CDR1 MNHNS and CDR2 SASEGT. The V end lost 5 bases, the J end lost 3 bases, and 14 bases lay between the germline ends. There are 15 residues in the CDR3. The CDR3 DNA follows: TGTGCCAGCAGTCAGGTGACAGGATACAATCAGCCCCAGCATTTT. It specifies CASSQVTGYNQPQHF.

This chain links TRBV6-1 with TRBJ1-5; D is perhaps TRBD1 (5 bases). V shed 2 bases and J shed 4 bases, with 12 bases lying between them. CDR3 length: 15 residues. Germline-derived CDR1 and CDR2 are MNHNS and SASEGT. CDR3 protein: CASSEYGQGNQPQHF. Written as DNA, the CDR3 is TGTGCCAGCAGTGAATACGGGCAGGGTAATCAGCCCCAGCATTTT.

The chain uses TRBV19 and TRBJ2-5; tentatively, D is TRBD1 (5 bases). Trimming removed 1 base at V and 2 bases at J, with 11 bases between. This CDR3 comprises 15 residues. Per germline, CDR1 LNHDA and CDR2 SQIVND (reference sequence). The CDR3 DNA reads as TGTGCCAGTAGTATAGCGGTAGGGGTACAAGAGACCCAGTACTTC. Amino acid sequence: CASSIAVGVQETQYF.

J is TRBJ1-3 and V is TRBV6-1, with D tentatively TRBD1 (5 bases). Germline loops: CDR1 MNHNS, CDR2 SASEGT. With 2 bases removed from V and 2 bases from J, the gap between germline ends came to 16 bases. There are 17 residues in the CDR3. CDR3 amino acids: CASSEFVAGTAGNTIYF. CDR3 nucleotides: TGTGCCAGCAGTGAATTCGTGGCAGGGACGGCTGGAAACACCATATATTTT.

This clone came up a few times. This chain links TRBV6-6 with TRBJ1-6, with D possibly matching TRBD1 (6 bases). Trimming removed 2 bases at V and 7 bases at J, with 12 bases between. The CDR3 is 15 amino acids. Germline V gives CDR1 MNHNY, CDR2 SVGAGI (reference sequence). The CDR3 sequence is CASSYGGQGNSPLHF. DNA of the CDR3: TGTGCCAGCAGTTACGGGGGGCAGGGGAATTCACCCCTCCACTTT.

CDR3 protein: CASSPGTSGIVWEQFF. The CDR3 nucleotides are TGTGCCAGTAGCCCCGGGACTAGCGGGATTGTATGGGAGCAGTTCTTC. The J gene is TRBJ2-1, the V gene TRBV19, with TRBD2 matching 13 bases. There are 16 residues in the CDR3. J was trimmed by 10 bases and V by 6 bases; bases with no gene match: 12. Germline assignment: CDR1 LNHDA and CDR2 SQIVND (reference sequence). Variable domain in full (rest from reference TRBV19 and TRBJ2-1): DGGITQSPKYLFRKEGQNVTLSCEQNLNHDAMYWYRQDPGQGLRLIYYSQIVNDFQKGDIAEGYSVSREKKESFPLTVTSAQKNPTAFYLCASSPGTSGIVWEQFFGPGTRLTVL.

This chain connects TRBV30 to TRBJ2-1; TRBD1 or TRBD2 may be the D gene (5 bases each). CDR1 and CDR2 (germline): GTSNPN, SVGIG (reference sequence). The V gene lost 0 bases and the J gene lost 6 bases, with 15 bases spanning the gap. The CDR3 consists of 15 residues. The CDR3 DNA reads as TGTGCCTGGAGTGTAACCGGGGCCAGACGCAATGAGCAGTTCTTC. Translating it yields CAWSVTGARRNEQFF.

The chain employs TRBV4-1 and TRBJ1-4, with D unresolved. This CDR3 region has 14 residues. Germline V gene lookup returns CDR1 MGHRA and CDR2 YSYEKL. V was cut by 0 bases and J by 6 bases, with 8 bases left in between. The CDR3 reads CASSQEGGYEKLFF. CDR3 nucleotides: TGCGCCAGCAGCCAAGAGGGAGGGTATGAAAAACTGTTTTTT.

The rearrangement uses TRBV5-1 and TRBJ1-6; D unresolved. In germline, CDR1 is SGHRS, CDR2 YFSETQ. The CDR3 totals 14 residues. The germline V and J ends were trimmed by 2 bases and 3 bases, with 6 bases remaining between them. The CDR3 sequence: CASSFGSYNSPLHF. CDR3 bases: TGCGCCAGCAGCTTTGGAAGCTATAATTCACCCCTCCACTTT.

The V call is TRBV6-6, the J call TRBJ1-5; 9 bases map to TRBD1. V lost 6 bases, J lost 4 bases, and 7 bases stayed unmatched. CDR3 length: 15 amino acids. Germline CDR1 reads MNHNY; CDR2 reads SVGAGI (reference sequence). CDR3 amino acids: CASRKGQGFNQPQHF. Written as DNA, the CDR3 is TGTGCCAGCAGAAAGGGACAGGGTTTTAATCAGCCCCAGCATTTT.

The J gene is TRBJ1-5, the V gene TRBV6-1; tentatively, D is TRBD1 (5 bases). V lost 6 bases, J lost 5 bases, and 11 bases lay in between. Per the germline V gene, CDR1 is MNHNS and CDR2 is SASEGT. This CDR3 spans 13 amino acids. In DNA form, the CDR3 reads TGTGCCAGCAGGGGGACTGGAGATCAGCCCCAGCATTTT. It specifies CASRGTGDQPQHF.

This sequence joins TRBV7-9 and TRBJ2-1, with 11 bases matching TRBD2. V trimming: 3 bases; J trimming: 9 bases; junction bases outside the gene matches: 7. Germline CDR1 is SEHNR and CDR2 is FQNEAQ (reference sequence). This CDR3 has 15 amino acids. The CDR3 DNA follows: TGTGCCAGCAGCTTTAGCGGGAGGGCCGGGGGTGAGCAGTTCTTC. Its protein product is CASSFSGRAGGEQFF. The full variable domain, in which reference TRBV7-9 and TRBJ2-1 provide the parts outside the CDR3, is DTGVSQNPRHKITKRGQNVTFRCDPISEHNRLYWYRQTLGQGPEFLTYFQNEAQLEKSRLLSDRFSAERPKGSFSTLEIQRTEQGDSAMYLCASSFSGRAGGEQFFGPGTRLTVL.

The chain uses TRBV30 and TRBJ2-1; 8 bases align to TRBD2. Looked up from germline, CDR1 is GTSNPN and CDR2 is SVGIG (reference sequence). This CDR3 comprises 14 residues. V was pared by 8 bases and J by 3 bases, with 9 bases of the junction left unmatched. CDR3: CAVRTGGNYNEQFF. CDR3 coding DNA: TGTGCCGTCAGGACGGGGGGGAACTACAATGAGCAGTTCTTC. The full variable domain, rest sourced from reference TRBV30 and TRBJ2-1, is SQTIHQWPATLVQPVGSPLSLECTVEGTSNPNLYWYRQAAGRGLQLLFYSVGIGQISSEVPQNLSASRPQDRQFILSSKKLLLSDSGFYLCAVRTGGNYNEQFFGPGTRLTVL.

The chain recombines TRBV30 with TRBJ1-2; maybe TRBD1 (5 bases). This CDR3 spans 13 amino acids. Trimming stripped 8 bases from V and 1 base from J, with 14 bases between. CDR1 is GTSNPN and CDR2 is SVGIG in the germline V gene (reference sequence). The CDR3 protein is CARETDNNYGYTF. DNA of the CDR3: TGTGCCCGAGAGACAGACAATAACTATGGCTACACCTTC.

The J gene is TRBJ2-1, the V gene TRBV5-1; D is ambiguous. This CDR3 region has 15 residues. Trimming shortened V by 4 bases and J by 0 bases, and 11 bases separated the two germline ends. The germline V gene has CDR1 SGHRS and CDR2 YFSETQ. The CDR3 bases are TGCGCCAGCAGCGAACGACCAAGCTCCTACAATGAGCAGTTCTTC. It specifies CASSERPSSYNEQFF.

This clone was recorded a few times. The gene calls are TRBV6-5 and TRBJ2-7; the D gene could be TRBD1 or TRBD2 (5 bases each). Germline values: CDR1 MNHEY, CDR2 SVGAGI. The V gene lost 5 bases and the J gene lost 6 bases, with 14 bases spanning the gap. The CDR3 extends over 13 amino acids. The CDR3 loop reads CASSTGPRGEQYF. The CDR3 nucleotides are TGTGCCAGCAGTACGGGACCACGCGGCGAGCAGTACTTC.

The chain employs TRBV19 and TRBJ2-5; D is ambiguous. The V gene's germline CDR1 is LNHDA and CDR2 SQIVND (reference sequence). Trimming cost V 3 bases and J 4 bases, with 9 bases left between them. The CDR3 sequence is 13 residues long. CDR3 sequence reads: CASSIRGRETQYF. The CDR3 nucleotides are TGTGCCAGTAGTATTCGCGGACGAGAGACCCAGTACTTC.

CDR3 region: CASSLKTSGHNEQFF. The CDR3 coding sequence is TGTGCCAGCAGCTTAAAAACTAGCGGCCACAATGAGCAGTTCTTC. V gene TRBV5-4 combines with J gene TRBJ2-1, with 8 bases matching TRBD2. The J segment lost 5 bases and the V segment lost 2 bases, leaving 6 bases of the junction unmatched. The CDR3 loop spans 15 amino acids. The V gene's germline CDR1 is SGHNT and CDR2 YYREEE (reference sequence). The full variable domain, rest sourced from reference TRBV5-4 and TRBJ2-1, is ETGVTQSPTHLIKTRGQQVTLRCSSQSGHNTVSWYQQALGQGPQFIFQYYREEENGRGNFPPRFSGLQFPNYSSELNVNALELDDSALYLCASSLKTSGHNEQFFGPGTRLTVL.

For this clone: The sample carries other DNA sequences with the same CDR3. CDR3 DNA sequence: TGTGCCAGCAGCCCGAGGAGGGGGGACCAGCCCCAGCATTTT. The encoded protein is CASSPRRGDQPQHF. The V call is TRBV7-2, the J call TRBJ1-5; TRBD1 is a possible D gene (6 bases). This CDR3 is built from 14 residues. With 5 bases removed from V and 7 bases from J, the gap between germline ends came to 15 bases. CDR1 and CDR2 from the germline V gene are SGHTA and FQGNSA.

The rearrangement joins TRBV7-2 to TRBJ1-1; D is uncertain. The CDR3 spans 13 residues. Deletions cut 5 bases from V and 3 bases from J, with 10 bases between. CDR1 is SGHTA, CDR2 FQGNSA, per germline. CDR3 DNA sequence: TGTGCCAGCAGCCTCCCGGTCCACACTGAAGCTTTCTTT. It yields the protein CASSLPVHTEAFF.

V usage is TRBV9 and J usage is TRBJ2-1; maybe TRBD2 (6 bases). The V end lost 0 bases, the J end lost 7 bases, and 17 bases lay between the germline ends. CDR3 length equals 16 residues. The germline V gene has CDR1 SGDLS and CDR2 YYNGEE. The CDR3 DNA is TGTGCCAGCAGCGTAGTTTTGGCAGGGAGGTTTAATGAGCAGTTCTTC. This gives the protein CASSVVLAGRFNEQFF.

CDR3 coding DNA: TGTGCCTACATGGAGGCTGGGGCCAACGTCCTGACTTTC. It is translated as CAYMEAGANVLTF. The V and J genes are TRBV30 and TRBJ2-6; weak D call: TRBD2 (5 bases). The CDR3 runs to 13 residues. The germline CDR1 and CDR2 sequences are GTSNPN and SVGIG (reference sequence). Trimming pared 7 bases from V and 2 bases from J, leaving 9 bases between.

The V gene is TRBV28, the J gene TRBJ1-5, with D unresolved. In germline, CDR1 is MDHEN, CDR2 SYDVKM. The length of the CDR3 is 15 residues. Trimming removed 5 bases from V and 5 bases from J, with 16 bases in between. CDR3 nucleotides: TGTGCCAGCAGTGCACACACGCTAGGTTATCAGCCCCAGCATTTT. It codes for CASSAHTLGYQPQHF.

The chain combines TRBV6-5 with TRBJ1-2; weak D call: TRBD1 (5 bases). Germline assignment: CDR1 MNHEY and CDR2 SVGAGI. The CDR3 extends over 15 amino acids. The V and J ends lost 6 bases and 0 bases respectively, with 14 bases between them. In DNA form, the CDR3 reads TGTGCCAGCAGAGGGGCCCAGGGTACTAACTATGGCTACACCTTC. Translation: CASRGAQGTNYGYTF.

The J gene is TRBJ2-3, the V gene TRBV4-2; 8 positions agree with TRBD2. The J segment lost 2 bases and the V segment lost 0 bases, leaving 7 bases of the junction unmatched. The germline gives CDR1 LGHNA, CDR2 YNFKEQ. The CDR3 loop spans 17 amino acids. The DNA of the CDR3 is TGTGCCAGCAGCCAAGATAGACAGCGGGGGAACACAGATACGCAGTATTTT. As protein: CASSQDRQRGNTDTQYF.